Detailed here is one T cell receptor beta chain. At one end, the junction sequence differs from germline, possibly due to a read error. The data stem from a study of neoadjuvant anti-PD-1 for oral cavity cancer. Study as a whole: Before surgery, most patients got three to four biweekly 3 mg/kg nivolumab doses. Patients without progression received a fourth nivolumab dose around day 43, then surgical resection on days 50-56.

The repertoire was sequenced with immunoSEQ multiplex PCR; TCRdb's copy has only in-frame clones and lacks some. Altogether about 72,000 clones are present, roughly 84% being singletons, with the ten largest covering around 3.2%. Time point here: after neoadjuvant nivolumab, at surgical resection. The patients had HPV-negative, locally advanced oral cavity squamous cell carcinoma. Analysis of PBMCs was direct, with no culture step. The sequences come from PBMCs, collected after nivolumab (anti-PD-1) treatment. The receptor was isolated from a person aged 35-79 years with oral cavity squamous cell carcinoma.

The CDR3 reads CASSFQGDDTGELFF. The CDR3 region has the DNA TGTGCTAGCAGCTTCCAGGGAGATGACACCGGGGAGCTGTTTTTT. V gene TRBV7-7 combines with J gene TRBJ2-2; TRBD1 or TRBD2 may be the D gene (5 bases each). Germline CDR1 and CDR2: SSHAT and FNYEAQ (reference sequence). The CDR3 has 15 residues.